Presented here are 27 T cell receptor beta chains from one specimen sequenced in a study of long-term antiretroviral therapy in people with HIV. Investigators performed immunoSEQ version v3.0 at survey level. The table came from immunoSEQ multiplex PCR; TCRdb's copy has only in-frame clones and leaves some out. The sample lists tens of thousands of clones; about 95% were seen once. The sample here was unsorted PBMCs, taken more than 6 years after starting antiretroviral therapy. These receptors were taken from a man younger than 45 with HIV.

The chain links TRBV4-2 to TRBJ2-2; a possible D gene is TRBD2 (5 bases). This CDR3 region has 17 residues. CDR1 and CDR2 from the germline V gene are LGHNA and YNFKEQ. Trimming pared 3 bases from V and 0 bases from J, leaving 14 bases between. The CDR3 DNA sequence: TGTGCCAGCAGCCAGGCGGCGGGCGGTCCGAACACCGGGGAGCTGTTTTTT. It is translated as CASSQAAGGPNTGELFF.

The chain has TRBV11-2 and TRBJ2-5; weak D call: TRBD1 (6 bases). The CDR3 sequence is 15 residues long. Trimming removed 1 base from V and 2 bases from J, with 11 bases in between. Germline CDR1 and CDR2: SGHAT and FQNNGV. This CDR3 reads CASSLGWDIQETQYF. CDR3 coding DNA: TGTGCCAGCAGCTTAGGGTGGGACATACAAGAGACCCAGTACTTC.

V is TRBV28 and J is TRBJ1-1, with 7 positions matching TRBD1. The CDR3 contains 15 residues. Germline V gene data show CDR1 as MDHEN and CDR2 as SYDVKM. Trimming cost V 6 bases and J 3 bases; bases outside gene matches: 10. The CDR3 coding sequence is TGTGCCAGCAGACCGTACAGGGGACGGGACACTGAAGCTTTCTTT. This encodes CASRPYRGRDTEAFF. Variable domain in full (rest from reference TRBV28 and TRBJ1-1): DVKVTQSSRYLVKRTGEKVFLECVQDMDHENMFWYRQDPGLGLRLIYFSYDVKMKEKGDIPEGYSVSREKKERFSLILESASTNQTSMYLCASRPYRGRDTEAFFGQGTRLTVV.

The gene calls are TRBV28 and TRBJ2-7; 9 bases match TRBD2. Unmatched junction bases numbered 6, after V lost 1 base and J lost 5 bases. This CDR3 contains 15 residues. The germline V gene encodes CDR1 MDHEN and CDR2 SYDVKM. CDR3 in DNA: TGTGCCAGCAGTTTATCGGCGGGGGGGCAAAACGAGCAGTACTTC. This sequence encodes CASSLSAGGQNEQYF. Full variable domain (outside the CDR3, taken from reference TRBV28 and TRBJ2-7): DVKVTQSSRYLVKRTGEKVFLECVQDMDHENMFWYRQDPGLGLRLIYFSYDVKMKEKGDIPEGYSVSREKKERFSLILESASTNQTSMYLCASSLSAGGQNEQYFGPGTRLTVT.

The CDR3: CASSVEGGDHTDTQYF. The CDR3 coding sequence is TGTGCCAGCAGCGTAGAGGGTGGCGATCACACAGATACGCAGTATTTT. The chain employs TRBV9 and TRBJ2-3; no firm D call. The germline CDR1 and CDR2 sequences are SGDLS and YYNGEE. The CDR3 loop spans 16 amino acids. V gave up 0 bases and J gave up 2 bases, with 13 bases separating them.

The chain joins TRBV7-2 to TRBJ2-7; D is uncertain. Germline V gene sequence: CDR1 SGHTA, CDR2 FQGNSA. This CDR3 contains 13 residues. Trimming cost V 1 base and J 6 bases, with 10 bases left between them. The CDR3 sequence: CASSLVGSSEQYF. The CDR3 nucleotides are TGTGCCAGCAGCTTAGTCGGGTCCAGCGAGCAGTACTTC.

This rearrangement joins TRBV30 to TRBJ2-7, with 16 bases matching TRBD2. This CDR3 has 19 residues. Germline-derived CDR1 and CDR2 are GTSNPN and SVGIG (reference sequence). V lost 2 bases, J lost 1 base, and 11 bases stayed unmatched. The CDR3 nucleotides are TGTGCCTGGAGTCTAGGGTCGGGACTAGCGGGAGGGCCTTCCTACGAGCAGTACTTC. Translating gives CAWSLGSGLAGGPSYEQYF.

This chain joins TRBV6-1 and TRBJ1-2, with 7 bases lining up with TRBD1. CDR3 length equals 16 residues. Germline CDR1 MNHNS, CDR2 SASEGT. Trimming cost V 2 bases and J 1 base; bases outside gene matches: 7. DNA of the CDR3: TGTGCCAGCAGTGAAAGTAGGGGACAGCTTAACTATGGCTACACCTTC. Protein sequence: CASSESRGQLNYGYTF.

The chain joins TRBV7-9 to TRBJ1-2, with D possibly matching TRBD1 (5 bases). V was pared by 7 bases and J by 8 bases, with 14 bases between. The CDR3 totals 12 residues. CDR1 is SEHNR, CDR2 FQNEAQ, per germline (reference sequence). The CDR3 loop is CASTPGLDGYTF. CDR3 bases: TGTGCCAGCACCCCGGGACTTGACGGCTACACCTTC.

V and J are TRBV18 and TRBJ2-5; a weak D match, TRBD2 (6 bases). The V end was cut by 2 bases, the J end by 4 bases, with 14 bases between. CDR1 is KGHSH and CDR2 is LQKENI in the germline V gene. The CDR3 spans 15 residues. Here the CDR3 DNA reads TGTGCCAGCTCACCAATAAAAGAAGCGGGAGAGACCCAGTACTTC. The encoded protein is CASSPIKEAGETQYF.

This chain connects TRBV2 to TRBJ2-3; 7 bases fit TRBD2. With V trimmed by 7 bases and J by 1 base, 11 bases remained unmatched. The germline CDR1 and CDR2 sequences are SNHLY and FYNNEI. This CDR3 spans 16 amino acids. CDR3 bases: TGTGCCAGCATCGACGGGGGGAAGTCTCGCACAGATACGCAGTATTTT. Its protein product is CASIDGGKSRTDTQYF.

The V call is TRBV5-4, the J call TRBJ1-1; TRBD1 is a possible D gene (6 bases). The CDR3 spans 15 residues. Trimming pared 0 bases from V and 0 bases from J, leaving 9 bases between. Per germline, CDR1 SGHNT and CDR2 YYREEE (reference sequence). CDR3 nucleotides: TGTGCCAGCAGCTTGGGACAGGCAATGAACACTGAAGCTTTCTTT. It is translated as CASSLGQAMNTEAFF.

The CDR3 nucleotides are TGTGCCAGCAGCTTTCCCAGGGACCGAGAGACCCAGTACTTC. Protein sequence: CASSFPRDRETQYF. The chain has TRBV7-9 and TRBJ2-5; tentatively, D is TRBD1 or TRBD2 (5 bases each). Germline V gives CDR1 SEHNR, CDR2 FQNEAQ (reference sequence). The CDR3 loop spans 14 amino acids. The germline V and J ends were trimmed by 3 bases and 4 bases, with 12 bases remaining between them.

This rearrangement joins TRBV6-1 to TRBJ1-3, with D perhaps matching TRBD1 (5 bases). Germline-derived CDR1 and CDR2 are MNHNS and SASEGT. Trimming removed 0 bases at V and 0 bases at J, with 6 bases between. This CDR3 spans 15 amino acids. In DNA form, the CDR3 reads TGTGCCAGCAGTGAAGCTGGGGGCTCTGGAAACACCATATATTTT. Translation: CASSEAGGSGNTIYF.

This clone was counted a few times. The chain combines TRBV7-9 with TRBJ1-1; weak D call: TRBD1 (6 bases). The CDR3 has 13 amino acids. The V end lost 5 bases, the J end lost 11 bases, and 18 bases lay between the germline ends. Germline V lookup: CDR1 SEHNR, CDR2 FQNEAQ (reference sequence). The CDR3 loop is CASSPLGEQGAFF. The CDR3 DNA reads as TGTGCCAGCAGCCCGCTTGGAGAGCAGGGGGCTTTCTTT.

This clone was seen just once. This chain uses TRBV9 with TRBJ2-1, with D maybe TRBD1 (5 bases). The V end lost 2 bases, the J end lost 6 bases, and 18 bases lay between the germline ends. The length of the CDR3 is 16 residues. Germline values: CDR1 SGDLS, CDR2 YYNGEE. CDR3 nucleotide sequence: TGTGCCAGCAGCGTGCAAGGGGTCCATTGGGGCAATGAGCAGTTCTTC. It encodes CASSVQGVHWGNEQFF.

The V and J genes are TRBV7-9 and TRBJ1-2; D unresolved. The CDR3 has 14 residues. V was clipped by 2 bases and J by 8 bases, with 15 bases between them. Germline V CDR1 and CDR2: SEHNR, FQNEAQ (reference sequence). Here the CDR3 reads CASSLFSSVGGYTF. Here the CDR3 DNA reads TGTGCCAGCAGCTTATTTTCATCGGTAGGCGGCTACACCTTC.

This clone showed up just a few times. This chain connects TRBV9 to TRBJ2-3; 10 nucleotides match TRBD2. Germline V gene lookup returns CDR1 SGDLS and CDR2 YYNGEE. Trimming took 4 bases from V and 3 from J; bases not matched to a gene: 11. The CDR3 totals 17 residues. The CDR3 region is CASSPGLAIGGTDTQYF. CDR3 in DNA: TGTGCCAGCAGCCCGGGACTAGCGATAGGGGGGACAGATACGCAGTATTTT. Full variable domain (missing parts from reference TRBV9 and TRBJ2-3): DSGVTQTPKHLITATGQRVTLRCSPRSGDLSVYWYQQSLDQGLQFLIQYYNGEERAKGNILERFSAQQFPDLHSELNLSSLELGDSALYFCASSPGLAIGGTDTQYFGPGTRLTVL.

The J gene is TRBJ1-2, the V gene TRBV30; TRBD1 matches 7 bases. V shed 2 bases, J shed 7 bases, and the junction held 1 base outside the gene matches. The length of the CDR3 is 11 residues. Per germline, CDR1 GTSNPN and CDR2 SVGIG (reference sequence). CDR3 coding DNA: TGTGCCTGGAGTTCAGGGGGTGGCTACACCTTC. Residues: CAWSSGGGYTF.

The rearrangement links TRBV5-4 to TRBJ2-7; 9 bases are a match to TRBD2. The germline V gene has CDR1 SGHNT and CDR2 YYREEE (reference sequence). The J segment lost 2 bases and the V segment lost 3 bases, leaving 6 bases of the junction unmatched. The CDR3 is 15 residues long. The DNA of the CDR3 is TGTGCCAGCAGCTCGATGACTAGCGGTACCTACGAGCAGTACTTC. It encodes CASSSMTSGTYEQYF.

The DNA of the CDR3 is TGCGCCAGCACCCTGGCGGGAGGCGGGACAGATACGCAGTATTTT. It translates to CASTLAGGGTDTQYF. V and J are TRBV5-1 and TRBJ2-3; TRBD2 agrees at 8 bases. CDR1 and CDR2 (germline): SGHRS, YFSETQ. The ends lost 6 bases at V and 3 bases at J; junction bases unmatched: 9. The CDR3 is 15 amino acids.

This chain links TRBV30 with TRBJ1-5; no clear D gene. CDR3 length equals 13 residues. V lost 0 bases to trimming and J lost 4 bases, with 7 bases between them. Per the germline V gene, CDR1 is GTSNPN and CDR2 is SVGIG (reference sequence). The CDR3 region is CAWSVALNQPQHF. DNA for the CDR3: TGTGCCTGGAGTGTGGCTCTGAATCAGCCCCAGCATTTT.

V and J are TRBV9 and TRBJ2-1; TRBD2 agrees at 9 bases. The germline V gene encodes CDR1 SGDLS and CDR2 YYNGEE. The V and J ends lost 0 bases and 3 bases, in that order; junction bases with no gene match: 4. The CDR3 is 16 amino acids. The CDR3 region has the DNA TGTGCCAGCAGCGTAGTAGCGGGAGTTGGCTACAATGAGCAGTTCTTC. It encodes CASSVVAGVGYNEQFF.

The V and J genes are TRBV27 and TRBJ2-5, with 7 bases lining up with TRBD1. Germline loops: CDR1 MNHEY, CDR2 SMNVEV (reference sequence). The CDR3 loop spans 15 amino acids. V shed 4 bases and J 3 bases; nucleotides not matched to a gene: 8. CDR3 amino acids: CASSSSLGQKETQYF. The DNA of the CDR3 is TGTGCCAGCAGTTCCTCATTGGGACAGAAAGAGACCCAGTACTTC.

CDR3 loop: CASSPPGSYENEQFF. The CDR3, as DNA: TGTGCCAGCAGCCCGCCCGGGTCCTACGAAAATGAGCAGTTCTTC. The V and J genes are TRBV7-8 and TRBJ2-1, with no clear D. V lost 5 bases, J lost 7 bases, and 18 bases lay in between. The germline V gene has CDR1 SGHVS and CDR2 FQNEAQ. The CDR3 spans 15 residues.

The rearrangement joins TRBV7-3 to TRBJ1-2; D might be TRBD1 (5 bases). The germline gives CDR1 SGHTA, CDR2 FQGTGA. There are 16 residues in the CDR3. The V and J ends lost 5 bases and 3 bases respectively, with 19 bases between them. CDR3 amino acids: CASSPSGEPGYYGYTF. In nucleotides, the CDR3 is TGTGCCAGCAGCCCATCGGGGGAACCAGGGTACTATGGCTACACCTTC. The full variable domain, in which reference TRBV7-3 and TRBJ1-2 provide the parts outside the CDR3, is GAGVSQTPSNKVTEKGKYVELRCDPISGHTALYWYRQSLGQGPEFLIYFQGTGAADDSGLPNDRFFAVRPEGSVSTLKIQRTERGDSAVYLCASSPSGEPGYYGYTFGSGTRLTVV.

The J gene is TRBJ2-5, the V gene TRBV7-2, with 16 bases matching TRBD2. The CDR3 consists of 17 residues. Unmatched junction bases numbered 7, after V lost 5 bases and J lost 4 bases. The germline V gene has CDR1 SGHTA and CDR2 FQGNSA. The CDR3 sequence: CASSLGLAGGPAETQYF. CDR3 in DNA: TGTGCCAGCAGCCTGGGACTAGCGGGAGGGCCAGCAGAGACCCAGTACTTC.